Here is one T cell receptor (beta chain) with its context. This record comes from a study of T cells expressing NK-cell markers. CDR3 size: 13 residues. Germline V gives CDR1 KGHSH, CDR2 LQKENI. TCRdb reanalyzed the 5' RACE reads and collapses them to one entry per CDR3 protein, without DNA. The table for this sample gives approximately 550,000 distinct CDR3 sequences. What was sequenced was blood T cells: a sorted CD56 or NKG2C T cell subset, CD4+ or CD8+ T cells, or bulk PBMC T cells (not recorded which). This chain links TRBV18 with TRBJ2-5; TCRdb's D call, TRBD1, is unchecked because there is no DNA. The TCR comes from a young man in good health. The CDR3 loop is CASSPPTRETQYF.